Below are 22 T cell receptor beta chains sequenced from a single sample in a study of blood T cell repertoires in COVID-19. The assay was immunoSEQ multiplex PCR, and TCRdb's table has in-frame clones only and misses some. The sample gives some 80,000 clones, about 90% of which show up once; approximately 2.5% is in the top ten. The sample taken for sequencing was peripheral blood. Every receptor here comes from a human donor in a cohort sampled during active COVID-19.

This rearrangement joins TRBV5-6 to TRBJ2-1; 7 bases align to TRBD1. Germline CDR1 reads SGHDT; CDR2 reads YYEEEE. With V trimmed by 2 bases and J by 7 bases, 6 bases remained unmatched. The CDR3 consists of 14 residues. The CDR3 DNA is TGTGCCAGCAGCTTAGGATCAGGGGGTAATGAGCAGTTCTTC. Translated: CASSLGSGGNEQFF.

This sequence joins TRBV28 and TRBJ2-1; 11 bases align to TRBD2. The germline CDR1 and CDR2 sequences are MDHEN and SYDVKM. The CDR3 covers 15 residues. V shed 5 bases and J 2 bases; nucleotides not matched to a gene: 2. The CDR3 nucleotides read TGTGCCAGCAGTCAGGGACTAGCGGCCTACAATGAGCAGTTCTTC. This gives the protein CASSQGLAAYNEQFF.

The genes are TRBV27 and TRBJ1-2; TRBD1 matches 7 bases. Per germline, CDR1 MNHEY and CDR2 SMNVEV (reference sequence). CDR3 length: 16 residues. The V and J ends lost 2 bases and 5 bases, in that order; junction bases with no gene match: 11. This CDR3 reads CASSLTGQNQPYGYTF. The CDR3 DNA reads as TGTGCCAGCAGTTTAACGGGACAGAACCAACCTTATGGCTACACCTTC.

This clone occurred a few times. J is TRBJ1-1 and V is TRBV7-8; D not resolved. V was cut by 7 bases and J by 3 bases, with 12 bases left in between. Germline V CDR1 and CDR2: SGHVS, FQNEAQ. The CDR3 extends over 13 amino acids. DNA of the CDR3: TGTGCCAGCAAACTTTTGCGGGACACTGAAGCTTTCTTT. Translating it yields CASKLLRDTEAFF.

This rearrangement joins TRBV19 to TRBJ2-1; weak D call: TRBD2 (5 bases). From germline, CDR1 is LNHDA and CDR2 SQIVND (reference sequence). Deletions cut 4 bases from V and 4 bases from J, with 14 bases between. CDR3 size: 15 residues. CDR3 sequence: CASSTREGGYNEQFF. The CDR3 DNA follows: TGTGCCAGTAGTACCCGGGAAGGCGGGTACAATGAGCAGTTCTTC.

The rearrangement joins TRBV28 to TRBJ1-2; D not certain. The CDR3 has 14 residues. Germline CDR1 reads MDHEN; CDR2 reads SYDVKM. Trimming took off 7 bases at V and 8 bases at J, with 20 bases between the two ends. The CDR3 bases are TGTGCCAGCACCGGGCACGGAGAGGGAGGAGGCTACACCTTC. This codes for CASTGHGEGGGYTF.

As DNA, the CDR3 is TGTGCCAGCAGTGAACTGGAGGGAGCGGGCAATGAGCAGTTCTTC. This encodes CASSELEGAGNEQFF. The chain recombines TRBV6-1 with TRBJ2-1; D is perhaps TRBD2 (6 bases). The CDR3 is 15 amino acids. Per germline, CDR1 MNHNS and CDR2 SASEGT. V lost 2 bases and J lost 6, with 14 bases in between.

V gene TRBV27 combines with J gene TRBJ2-1; D is uncertain. Trimming left V 3 bases short and J 7 bases short, with 7 bases between. The CDR3 is 12 amino acids. The germline V gene has CDR1 MNHEY and CDR2 SMNVEV (reference sequence). Here the CDR3 DNA reads TGTGCCAGCAGTTTCCACGGGAATGAGCAGTTCTTC. Translation: CASSFHGNEQFF.

CDR3 amino acids: CASSLFGTSGSYEQYF. The CDR3 DNA follows: TGTGCCAGCAGCTTATTCGGGACTAGCGGGAGCTACGAGCAGTACTTC. V gene TRBV7-3 combines with J gene TRBJ2-7, with 14 bases aligning to TRBD2. The J segment lost 3 bases and the V segment lost 2 bases, leaving 3 bases of the junction unmatched. The CDR3 contains 16 residues. CDR1 and CDR2 (germline): SGHTA, FQGTGA.

V is TRBV29-1 and J is TRBJ2-1; D gene uncertain. CDR1 SQVTM and CDR2 ANQGSEA come from the germline V gene. The CDR3 covers 14 residues. V was pared by 6 bases and J by 2 bases, with 14 bases between. In DNA, the CDR3 is TGCAGCGTCCCGACACCATCTACCTACAATGAGCAGTTCTTC. The encoded protein is CSVPTPSTYNEQFF.

The gene calls are TRBV4-1 and TRBJ1-3; possible D gene TRBD1, 5 bases. Germline lookup yields CDR1 MGHRA and CDR2 YSYEKL. Trimming took off 4 bases at V and 2 bases at J, with 9 bases between the two ends. The CDR3 extends over 14 amino acids. As DNA, the CDR3 is TGCGCCAGCAGCCTCCGGGGGACTGGAAACACCATATATTTT. Residues: CASSLRGTGNTIYF.

V usage is TRBV2 and J usage is TRBJ1-5, with D possibly TRBD1 on 5 matching bases. The V end lost 6 bases, the J end lost 4 bases, and 16 bases lay between the germline ends. CDR3 size: 15 residues. The germline CDR1 and CDR2 sequences are SNHLY and FYNNEI. The CDR3 coding sequence is TGTGCCAGCAGCGGCGGGGCCCAGGGAAATCAGCCCCAGCATTTT. This translates into CASSGGAQGNQPQHF. Combining the CDR3 with reference TRBV2 and TRBJ1-5 gives the whole variable domain EPEVTQTPSHQVTQMGQEVILRCVPISNHLYFYWYRQILGQKVEFLVSFYNNEISEKSEIFDDQFSVERPDGSNFTLKIRSTKLEDSAMYFCASSGGAQGNQPQHFGDGTRLSIL.

The count of this clone is one. This chain links TRBV7-8 with TRBJ2-7; D might be TRBD2 (5 bases). This CDR3 contains 14 residues. Between the trimmed V and J ends, which lost 0 bases and 6 bases, there was a span of 12 bases. CDR1 is SGHVS, CDR2 FQNEAQ, per germline. The CDR3 bases are TGTGCCAGCAGCTTAGCAGGGTGGGGAGCCGAGCAGTACTTC. This codes for CASSLAGWGAEQYF.

The chain has TRBV2 and TRBJ2-7, with TRBD1 matching over 10 bases. Trimming removed 8 bases from V and 9 bases from J; junction bases left unmatched: 13. CDR1 and CDR2 from the germline V gene are SNHLY and FYNNEI. The length of the CDR3 is 14 residues. Here the CDR3 DNA reads TGTGCCAGCCTCGGCGGGACAGGGGTGAATGGGCAGTACTTC. This translates into CASLGGTGVNGQYF.

The chain has TRBV5-1 and TRBJ2-7; 8 positions agree with TRBD1. The length of the CDR3 is 15 residues. Germline V gives CDR1 SGHRS, CDR2 YFSETQ. V was clipped by 2 bases and J by 3 bases; unmatched bases: 7. For the CDR3, the DNA is TGCGCCAGCAGCTTCACCGGGACAGGTGTCTACGAGCAGTACTTC. This codes for CASSFTGTGVYEQYF.

This clone has more than one count but fewer than ten. The chain uses TRBV2 and TRBJ2-5, with TRBD2 matching over 10 bases. V dropped 6 bases and J dropped 2; count of bases not matched to a gene: 3. The V gene's germline CDR1 is SNHLY and CDR2 FYNNEI. The CDR3 runs to 14 residues. In DNA form, the CDR3 reads TGTGCCAGCAGAGGAGCGGGGGGGCAAGAGACCCAGTACTTC. Amino acid sequence: CASRGAGGQETQYF.

The chain joins TRBV19 to TRBJ2-3, with D possibly TRBD2 on 6 matching bases. The germline gives CDR1 LNHDA, CDR2 SQIVND (reference sequence). The CDR3 has 13 amino acids. V lost 6 bases and J 6 bases, leaving 13 bases between the germline ends. CDR3 bases: TGTGCCAGTAGCCGGGGACTGATGGATACGCAGTATTTT. The encoded protein is CASSRGLMDTQYF. Supplemented by reference TRBV19 and TRBJ2-3, the full variable domain reads DGGITQSPKYLFRKEGQNVTLSCEQNLNHDAMYWYRQDPGQGLRLIYYSQIVNDFQKGDIAEGYSVSREKKESFPLTVTSAQKNPTAFYLCASSRGLMDTQYFGPGTRLTVL.

There are a few counts of this clone. The chain carries TRBV5-1 and TRBJ2-1; no clear D. CDR1 and CDR2 (germline): SGHRS, YFSETQ. This CDR3 region has 13 residues. V lost 0 bases and J lost 4, with 5 bases in between. In DNA, the CDR3 is TGCGCCAGCAGCTTGGGGCTTTACAATGAGCAGTTCTTC. Translated, it gives CASSLGLYNEQFF.

The J gene is TRBJ2-7, the V gene TRBV6-5; no definite D call. V dropped 7 bases and J dropped 3 bases, with 10 bases sitting between them. Germline CDR1 is MNHEY and CDR2 is SVGAGI. The CDR3 totals 12 residues. CDR3 nucleotides: TGTGCCAGCAAACAGAGCATCTACGAGCAGTACTTC. Protein: CASKQSIYEQYF.

V and J are TRBV5-4 and TRBJ2-7; TRBD2 might be the D (5 bases). V was shortened by 0 bases and J by 3 bases, with 19 bases between the two germline ends. Germline CDR1 reads SGHNT; CDR2 reads YYREEE (reference sequence). The CDR3 loop spans 17 amino acids. CDR3 nucleotide sequence: TGTGCCAGCAGCTTGGAGAGGGCAGGATCCCACCACTACGAGCAGTACTTC. Its translation is CASSLERAGSHHYEQYF.

The chain joins TRBV5-1 to TRBJ2-1, with 8 bases that match TRBD1. Unmatched junction bases numbered 5, after V lost 0 bases and J lost 9 bases. The CDR3 extends over 14 amino acids. The germline gives CDR1 SGHRS, CDR2 YFSETQ. The CDR3: CASSLDGTGIEQFF. The CDR3 DNA reads TGCGCCAGCAGCTTGGATGGGACAGGCATTGAGCAGTTCTTC.

The V call is TRBV7-3, the J call TRBJ2-1; no clear D gene. This CDR3 is 19 amino acids long. Germline CDR1 and CDR2: SGHTA and FQGTGA. Trimming cost V 6 bases and J 2 bases, with 26 bases left between them. The CDR3 nucleotides read TGTGCCAGCAGTCACGAATCTCCCTGGCAGGCTATTACCTACAATGAGCAGTTCTTC. Residues: CASSHESPWQAITYNEQFF.